This entry lists 7 T cell receptor beta chains sequenced from one sample in a study of regulatory T cells in long-lasting Graves disease. Both iRepertoire HTBI primers and Arm-PCR of CDR3 regions were used to build the TCR beta libraries. Each CDR3 protein is one row after TCRdb ran MiXCR on the multiplex PCR reads. The repertoire has 400,000 or so distinct CDR3 sequences, around 21% of them found once; the top ten carry around 21%. The time point is: persistent/refractory GD, antithyroid drugs over 5 years with positive TRAb. PBMC-derived RNA was used for the TCR library. The material was peripheral blood mononuclear cells (PBMCs), obtained when the disease was refractory, from a patient treated with antithyroid drugs. Receptors were obtained from a female donor with Graves disease.

V gene TRBV12-3 or TRBV12-4 combines with J gene TRBJ2-1; D possibly matches TRBD1 or TRBD2 (6 bases each). Trimming shortened V by 5 bases and J by 9 bases, and 17 bases separated the two germline ends. The CDR3 is 14 residues long. The DNA of the CDR3 is TGTGCCAGCAGTGACTACACCAGGGGAGGTGAGCAGTTCTTC. It encodes CASSDYTRGGEQFF.

A few counts support this clonotype. This chain links TRBV19 with TRBJ2-7; D unresolved. This CDR3 contains 13 residues. Germline V gives CDR1 LNHDA, CDR2 SQIVND (reference sequence). Trimming took off 5 bases at V and 3 bases at J, with 11 bases between the two ends. CDR3 in DNA: TGTGCCAGTAGTGAGGACGGTAACTACGAGCAGTACTTC. Translating it yields CASSEDGNYEQYF. Full variable domain (outside the CDR3, taken from reference TRBV19 and TRBJ2-7): DGGITQSPKYLFRKEGQNVTLSCEQNLNHDAMYWYRQDPGQGLRLIYYSQIVNDFQKGDIAEGYSVSREKKESFPLTVTSAQKNPTAFYLCASSEDGNYEQYFGPGTRLTVT.

This clonotype came up a few times. One base away lies a much larger clone, so this may be a sequencing read error. V usage is TRBV2 and J usage is TRBJ2-7; D is perhaps TRBD1 (6 bases). From germline, CDR1 is SNHLY and CDR2 FYNNEI. The CDR3 consists of 14 residues. Written as DNA, the CDR3 is TGTGCCAGCGCACCCCGGGGACAACTCTACGGGCAGTACTTC. Its translation: CASAPRGQLYGQYF.

The chain links TRBV5-1 to TRBJ2-5; D is perhaps TRBD2 (6 bases). Germline CDR1 SGHRS, CDR2 YFSETQ. Trimming stripped 0 bases from V and 7 bases from J, with 16 bases between. CDR3 length: 15 amino acids. For the CDR3, the DNA is TGCGCCAGCAGCTTGGGTGCGTCCTACGGGGGGACCCAGTACTTC. It is translated as CASSLGASYGGTQYF.

V gene TRBV27 combines with J gene TRBJ2-2; tentative D call: TRBD1 (5 bases). V was clipped by 1 base and J by 2 bases, with 11 bases between them. The V gene's germline CDR1 is MNHEY and CDR2 SMNVEV (reference sequence). The CDR3 covers 16 residues. The CDR3 sequence is CASSLWAGLNTGELFF. The CDR3 DNA is TGTGCCAGCAGTTTATGGGCAGGGCTCAACACCGGGGAGCTGTTTTTT.

This clonotype was counted at least ten times. The chain links TRBV28 to TRBJ1-5; 7 bases line up with TRBD1. This CDR3 is built from 17 residues. Looked up from germline, CDR1 is MDHEN and CDR2 is SYDVKM. The junction had 10 bases not matched to a gene; V was cut back by 5 bases and J by 0 bases. CDR3 sequence: CASSTHTGQPSNQPQHF. DNA for the CDR3: TGTGCCAGCAGTACACACACGGGACAGCCTAGCAATCAGCCCCAGCATTTT.

This clonotype has only a few counts. The rearrangement joins TRBV10-3 to TRBJ2-5; a possible D gene is TRBD1 (6 bases). Germline CDR1 reads ENHRY; CDR2 reads SYGVKD. V lost 0 bases to trimming and J lost 4 bases, with 12 bases between them. The CDR3 runs 15 residues. Here the CDR3 DNA reads TGTGCCATCAGTGAGTCGAGATGGGGGCCAGAGACCCAGTACTTC. This encodes CAISESRWGPETQYF.